The 15 T cell receptor beta chains below were found in one sample sequenced in a study of T cells in Graves' hyperthyroidism and ophthalmopathy. The CDR3 regions of TCR beta were amplified from RNA transcripts. The TCR CDR3 first-round RT-PCR relied on the HTBI primer set. TCRdb reanalysed the multiplex PCR reads using MiXCR and keeps one entry per CDR3 protein. The sample has some 570,000 distinct CDR3 sequences, 17% seen once; the top ten hold roughly 18%. The sample comprised blood. These receptors originate from a woman aged 18-30 years with Graves' ophthalmopathy.

The gene calls are TRBV20-1 and TRBJ2-7, with 11 bases fitting TRBD2. Germline V CDR1 and CDR2: DFQATT, SNEGSKA (reference sequence). This CDR3 has 15 residues. The trim removed 1 base at V and 3 bases at J, leaving 5 bases unmatched. CDR3 in DNA: TGCAGTGCTAGAGGACTAGCGGGGATAAACTACGAGCAGTACTTC. It translates to CSARGLAGINYEQYF.

This clonotype has ten or more counts. This chain uses TRBV5-8 with TRBJ1-2, with unresolved D. V lost 3 bases, J lost 8 bases, and 14 bases lay in between. CDR3 length: 13 residues. The germline V gene has CDR1 SGHTS and CDR2 YDEGEE. The CDR3 DNA reads as TGTGCCAGCAGCTCCCTTACGGGGAGAGGCTACACCTTC. Translating gives CASSSLTGRGYTF.

This clonotype was picked up a small number of times. The rearrangement joins TRBV27 to TRBJ2-7, with 7 bases aligning to TRBD1. Germline CDR1 and CDR2: MNHEY and SMNVEV (reference sequence). This CDR3 contains 15 residues. J gave up 1 base and V 4 bases, and 7 bases lay outside the gene matches. CDR3: CASSSPQTGSYEQYF. Here the CDR3 DNA reads TGTGCCAGCAGTTCCCCTCAGACAGGGTCCTACGAGCAGTACTTC.

This clonotype has a count of ten or more. The chain employs TRBV11-2 and TRBJ2-7; TRBD1 is a possible D gene (5 bases). The V and J ends lost 0 bases and 6 bases respectively, with 9 bases between them. Per the germline V gene, CDR1 is SGHAT and CDR2 is FQNNGV. The CDR3 runs to 13 residues. The CDR3: CASSLDRAGEQYF. In nucleotides, the CDR3 is TGTGCCAGCAGCTTAGACAGGGCCGGCGAGCAGTACTTC.

The CDR3 sequence is CASSSGSSLGYTF. The DNA for the CDR3 is TGTGCCAGCAGTTCTGGGTCCTCCCTTGGCTACACCTTC. This chain uses TRBV7-9 with TRBJ1-2; no firm D call. V was clipped by 6 bases and J by 7 bases, with 15 bases between them. The V gene's germline CDR1 is SEHNR and CDR2 FQNEAQ (reference sequence). The CDR3 length is 13 residues.

This clonotype was counted only a few times. V usage is TRBV9 and J usage is TRBJ1-1, with D perhaps TRBD1 (5 bases). The V end was cut by 4 bases, the J end by 0 bases, with 16 bases between. The CDR3 contains 16 residues. Germline V lookup: CDR1 SGDLS, CDR2 YYNGEE. In DNA form, the CDR3 reads TGTGCCAGCAGCCCTCCTGGGGGTGGGGTGAACACTGAAGCTTTCTTT. Its protein is CASSPPGGGVNTEAFF. Full variable domain (missing parts from reference TRBV9 and TRBJ1-1): DSGVTQTPKHLITATGQRVTLRCSPRSGDLSVYWYQQSLDQGLQFLIQYYNGEERAKGNILERFSAQQFPDLHSELNLSSLELGDSALYFCASSPPGGGVNTEAFFGQGTRLTVV.

The chain carries TRBV12-3 or TRBV12-4 and TRBJ2-2; 10 positions agree with TRBD2. J lost 2 bases, V lost 7 bases, and 10 bases had no gene match. The CDR3 contains 17 residues. The CDR3 sequence: CASNQASGRVNTGELFF. DNA for the CDR3: TGTGCCAGCAACCAGGCAAGCGGGAGGGTCAACACCGGGGAGCTGTTTTTT.

The chain links TRBV28 to TRBJ2-3; no clear D gene. V was trimmed by 6 bases and J by 0 bases, leaving 10 bases between them. There are 14 residues in the CDR3. The germline V gene has CDR1 MDHEN and CDR2 SYDVKM. CDR3 region: CASSQLVSTDTQYF. The CDR3 DNA sequence: TGTGCCAGCAGCCAGCTGGTTAGCACAGATACGCAGTATTTT.

The V gene is TRBV4-1, the J gene TRBJ1-2, with 8 positions matching TRBD1. Losses at the gene ends were 4 bases for V and 3 bases for J; bases not matched to a gene: 7. CDR3 length: 15 residues. Germline V lookup: CDR1 MGHRA, CDR2 YSYEKL. The CDR3 protein is CASSRATGADYGYTF. The DNA for the CDR3 is TGCGCCAGCAGCCGAGCGACAGGGGCTGACTATGGCTACACCTTC.

This clonotype has a handful of counts. The chain links TRBV6-2 or TRBV6-3 to TRBJ2-7; D assignment may be TRBD1 or TRBD2 (5 bases each). Per the germline V gene, CDR1 is MNHEY and CDR2 is SVGEGT. V was cut by 6 bases and J by 7 bases, with 13 bases left in between. CDR3 length equals 12 residues. The CDR3 DNA reads TGTGCCAGCAGCGGAGAGGGGTGGGAGCAGTACTTC. Amino acids: CASSGEGWEQYF.

Remarks on this clonotype: An end of the junction does not agree with germline; a read error may underlie this. This chain uses TRBV4-1 with TRBJ1-2; 8 bases align to TRBD1. CDR3 length: 14 residues. Germline V gene sequence: CDR1 MGHRA, CDR2 YSYEKL. The CDR3 loop is CASSQGQGPYGYSF. For the CDR3, the DNA is TGCGCCAGCAGCCAAGGACAGGGGCCATATGGCTACTCCTTC.

In its sample, this clonotype was seen many times. V gene TRBV12-3 or TRBV12-4 combines with J gene TRBJ1-2; TRBD1 matches at 8 bases. J gave up 8 bases and V 2 bases, and 7 bases lay outside the gene matches. The CDR3 runs to 14 residues. The DNA for the CDR3 is TGTGCCAGCAGTTTAATGCAGGGGGCGGGAGGCTACACCTTC. Translated, it gives CASSLMQGAGGYTF.

This clonotype was seen repeatedly, ten times or more. The rearrangement joins TRBV29-1 to TRBJ1-2; D perhaps matches TRBD1 (6 bases). The CDR3 has 13 amino acids. Looked up from germline, CDR1 is SQVTM and CDR2 is ANQGSEA. Trimming shortened V by 3 bases and J by 3 bases, and 11 bases separated the two germline ends. This CDR3 is CSVDQGRDYGYTF. Written as DNA, the CDR3 is TGCAGCGTTGATCAGGGGCGCGACTATGGCTACACCTTC.

V usage is TRBV7-6 and J usage is TRBJ2-7; the D gene is possibly TRBD1 (6 bases). Trimming pared 5 bases from V and 2 bases from J, leaving 16 bases between. This CDR3 is built from 15 residues. Germline CDR1 reads SGHVS; CDR2 reads FNYEAQ. The CDR3: CASSPRQELPYEQYF. CDR3 bases: TGTGCCAGCAGCCCTCGACAGGAATTACCCTACGAGCAGTACTTC.

This clonotype was detected only a few times. The chain carries TRBV29-1 and TRBJ2-1, with TRBD1 identical over 9 bases. This CDR3 is 14 amino acids long. The V and J ends lost 4 bases and 8 bases, in that order; junction bases with no gene match: 9. Germline values: CDR1 SQVTM, CDR2 ANQGSEA. The chain's CDR3 is CSVVSGQGEDEQFF. In DNA, the CDR3 is TGCAGCGTTGTCTCGGGACAGGGAGAGGATGAGCAGTTCTTC.